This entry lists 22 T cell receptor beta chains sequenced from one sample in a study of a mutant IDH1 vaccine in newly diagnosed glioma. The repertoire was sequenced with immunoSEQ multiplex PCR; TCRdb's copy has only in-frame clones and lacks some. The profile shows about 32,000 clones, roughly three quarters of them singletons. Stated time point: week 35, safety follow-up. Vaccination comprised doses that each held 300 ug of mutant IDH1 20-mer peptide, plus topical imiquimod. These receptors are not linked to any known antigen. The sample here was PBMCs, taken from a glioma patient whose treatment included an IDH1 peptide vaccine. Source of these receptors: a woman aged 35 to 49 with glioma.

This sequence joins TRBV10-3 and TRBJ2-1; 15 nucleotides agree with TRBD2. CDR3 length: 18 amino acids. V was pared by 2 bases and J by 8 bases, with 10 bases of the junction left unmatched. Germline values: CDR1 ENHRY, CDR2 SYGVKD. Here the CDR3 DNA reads TGTGCCATCAGTGAGCCCCCGGGACTAGCGGGGGGTACTGATGAGCAGTTCTTC. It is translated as CAISEPPGLAGGTDEQFF.

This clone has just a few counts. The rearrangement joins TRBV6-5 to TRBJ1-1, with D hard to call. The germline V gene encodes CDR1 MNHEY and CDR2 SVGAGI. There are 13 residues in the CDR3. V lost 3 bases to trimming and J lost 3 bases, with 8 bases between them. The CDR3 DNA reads TGTGCCAGCAGTTATGCGATTCACACTGAAGCTTTCTTT. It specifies CASSYAIHTEAFF.

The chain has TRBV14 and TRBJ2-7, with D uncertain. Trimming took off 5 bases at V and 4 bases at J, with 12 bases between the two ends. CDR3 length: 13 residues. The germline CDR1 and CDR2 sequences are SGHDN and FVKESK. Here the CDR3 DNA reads TGTGCCAGCAGCTTACGGACCGGGTACGAGCAGTACTTC. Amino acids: CASSLRTGYEQYF.

CDR3 in DNA: TGTGCCAGCAGCACTCCCGGACAGGGGGACACTGAAGCTTTCTTT. This translates into CASSTPGQGDTEAFF. The chain links TRBV7-9 to TRBJ1-1, with 10 bases that match TRBD1. The CDR3 is 15 amino acids. In germline, CDR1 is SEHNR, CDR2 FQNEAQ (reference sequence). J was trimmed by 3 bases and V by 5 bases; bases with no gene match: 6.

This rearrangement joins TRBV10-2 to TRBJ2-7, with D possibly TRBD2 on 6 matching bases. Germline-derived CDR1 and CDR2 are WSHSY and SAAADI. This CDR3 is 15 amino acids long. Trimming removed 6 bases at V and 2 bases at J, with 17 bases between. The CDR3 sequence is CASRSYAGPTYEQYF. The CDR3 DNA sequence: TGCGCCAGCAGGTCCTATGCGGGGCCTACCTACGAGCAGTACTTC.

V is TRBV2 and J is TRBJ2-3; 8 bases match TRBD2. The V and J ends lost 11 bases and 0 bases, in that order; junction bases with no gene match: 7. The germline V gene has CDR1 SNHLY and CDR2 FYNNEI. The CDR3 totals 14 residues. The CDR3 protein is CASEGGGSTDTQYF. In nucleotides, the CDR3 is TGTGCCTCTGAGGGCGGGGGGAGCACAGATACGCAGTATTTT.

CDR3 nucleotide sequence: TGCGCCAGCAGCCACAGGGGTTTAGTGCAGGTTAACACTGAAGCTTTCTTT. The encoded protein is CASSHRGLVQVNTEAFF. V usage is TRBV4-1 and J usage is TRBJ1-1; maybe TRBD1 (6 bases). The germline gives CDR1 MGHRA, CDR2 YSYEKL. Trimming left V 3 bases short and J 2 bases short, with 19 bases between. The CDR3 has 17 amino acids.

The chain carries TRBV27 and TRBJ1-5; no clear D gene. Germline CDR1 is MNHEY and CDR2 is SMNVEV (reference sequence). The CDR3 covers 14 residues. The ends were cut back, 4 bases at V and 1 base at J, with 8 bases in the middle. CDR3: CASSSIDSNQPQHF. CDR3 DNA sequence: TGTGCCAGCAGTTCGATCGACAGCAATCAGCCCCAGCATTTT.

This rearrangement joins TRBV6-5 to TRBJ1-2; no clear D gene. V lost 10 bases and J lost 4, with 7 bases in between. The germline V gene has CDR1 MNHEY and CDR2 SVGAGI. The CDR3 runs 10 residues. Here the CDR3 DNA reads TGTGCCACGATGTTCTATGGCTACACCTTC. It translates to CATMFYGYTF.

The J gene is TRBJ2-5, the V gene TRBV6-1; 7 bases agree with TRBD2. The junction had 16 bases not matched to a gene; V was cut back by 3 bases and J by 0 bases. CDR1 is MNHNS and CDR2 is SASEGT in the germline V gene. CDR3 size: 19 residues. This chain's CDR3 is CASSDAAYGGGPYQETQYF. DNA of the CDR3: TGTGCCAGCAGTGATGCGGCGTATGGCGGGGGACCTTACCAAGAGACCCAGTACTTC.

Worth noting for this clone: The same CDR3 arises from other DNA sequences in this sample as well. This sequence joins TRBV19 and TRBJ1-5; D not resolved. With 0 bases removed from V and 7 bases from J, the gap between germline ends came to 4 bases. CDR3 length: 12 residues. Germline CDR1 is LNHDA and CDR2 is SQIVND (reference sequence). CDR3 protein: CASSIEGQPQHF. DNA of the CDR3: TGTGCCAGTAGTATAGAAGGCCAGCCCCAGCATTTT.

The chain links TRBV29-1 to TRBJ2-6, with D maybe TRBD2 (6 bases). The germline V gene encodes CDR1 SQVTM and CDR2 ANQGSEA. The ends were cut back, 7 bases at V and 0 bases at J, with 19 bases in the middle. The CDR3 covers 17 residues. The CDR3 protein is CSALSRDLNSGANVLTF. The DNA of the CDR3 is TGCAGCGCGCTTTCCCGGGACTTAAACTCTGGGGCCAACGTCCTGACTTTC.

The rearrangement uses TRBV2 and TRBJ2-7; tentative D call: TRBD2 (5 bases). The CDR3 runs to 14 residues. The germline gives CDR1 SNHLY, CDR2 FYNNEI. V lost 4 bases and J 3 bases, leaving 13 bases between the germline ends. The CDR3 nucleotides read TGTGCCAGCAGTGTTGGAGGTGGAAACTACGAGCAGTACTTC. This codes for CASSVGGGNYEQYF.

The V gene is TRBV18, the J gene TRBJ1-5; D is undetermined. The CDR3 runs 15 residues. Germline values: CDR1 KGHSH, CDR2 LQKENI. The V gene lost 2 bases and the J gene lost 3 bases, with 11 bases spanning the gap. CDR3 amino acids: CASSPSPQTNQPQHF. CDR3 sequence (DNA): TGTGCCAGCTCACCATCGCCGCAGACCAATCAGCCCCAGCATTTT.

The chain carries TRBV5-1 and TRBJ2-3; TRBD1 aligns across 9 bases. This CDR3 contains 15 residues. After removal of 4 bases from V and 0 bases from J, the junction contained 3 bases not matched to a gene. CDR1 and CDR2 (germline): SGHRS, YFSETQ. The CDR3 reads CASSAGQGSTDTQYF. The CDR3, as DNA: TGCGCCAGCAGCGCCGGACAGGGGAGCACAGATACGCAGTATTTT. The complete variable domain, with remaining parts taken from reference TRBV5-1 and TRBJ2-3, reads KAGVTQTPRYLIKTRGQQVTLSCSPISGHRSVSWYQQTPGQGLQFLFEYFSETQRNKGNFPGRFSGRQFSNSRSEMNVSTLELGDSALYLCASSAGQGSTDTQYFGPGTRLTVL.

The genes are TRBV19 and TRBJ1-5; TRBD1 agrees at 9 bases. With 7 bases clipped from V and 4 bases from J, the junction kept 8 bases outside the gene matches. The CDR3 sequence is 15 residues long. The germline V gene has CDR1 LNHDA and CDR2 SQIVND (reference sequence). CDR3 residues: CASTLQGARNQPQHF. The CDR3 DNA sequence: TGTGCCAGTACCTTACAGGGGGCGCGAAATCAGCCCCAGCATTTT.

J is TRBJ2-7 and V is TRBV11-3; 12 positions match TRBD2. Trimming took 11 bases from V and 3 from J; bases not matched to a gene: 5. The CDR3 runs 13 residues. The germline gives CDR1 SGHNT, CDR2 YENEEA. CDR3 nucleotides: TGTGCCCACGGGACTAGCGGGCGCTACGAGCAGTACTTC. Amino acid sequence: CAHGTSGRYEQYF.

CDR3 coding DNA: TGTGCCATCAGTGAGTCCGGGGTCGTCGAAAGGGGGCCCCGAGGGGCCGAGCAGTACTTC. Its translation: CAISESGVVERGPRGAEQYF. The V gene is TRBV10-3, the J gene TRBJ2-7; 7 bases map to TRBD1. CDR3 length: 20 residues. Germline V lookup: CDR1 ENHRY, CDR2 SYGVKD. Unmatched junction bases numbered 23, after V lost 0 bases and J lost 6 bases.

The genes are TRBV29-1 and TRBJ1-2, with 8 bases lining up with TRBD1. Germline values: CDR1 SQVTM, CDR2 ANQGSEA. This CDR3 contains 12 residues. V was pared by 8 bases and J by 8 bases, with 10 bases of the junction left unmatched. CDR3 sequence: CSFFRTGLGYTF. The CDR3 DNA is TGCAGCTTTTTCAGGACAGGGTTGGGCTACACCTTC.

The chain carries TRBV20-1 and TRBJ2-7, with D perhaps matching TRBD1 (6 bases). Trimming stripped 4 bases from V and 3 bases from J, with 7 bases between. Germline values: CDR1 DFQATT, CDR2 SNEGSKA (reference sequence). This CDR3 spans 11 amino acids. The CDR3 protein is CSATGDYEQYF. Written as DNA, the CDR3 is TGCAGTGCTACAGGGGACTACGAGCAGTACTTC.

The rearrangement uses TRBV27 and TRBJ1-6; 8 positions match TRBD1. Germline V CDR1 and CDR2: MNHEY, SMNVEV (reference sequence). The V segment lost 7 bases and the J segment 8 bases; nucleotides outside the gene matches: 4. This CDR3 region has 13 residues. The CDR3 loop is CASKDRAYSPLHF. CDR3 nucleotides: TGTGCCAGCAAGGACAGGGCGTATTCACCCCTCCACTTT.

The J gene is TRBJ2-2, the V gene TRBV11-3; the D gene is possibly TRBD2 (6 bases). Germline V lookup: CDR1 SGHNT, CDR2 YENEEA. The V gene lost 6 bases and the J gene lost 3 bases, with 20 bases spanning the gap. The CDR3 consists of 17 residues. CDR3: CASRASWGVVDTGELFF. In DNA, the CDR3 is TGTGCCAGCAGGGCATCTTGGGGGGTAGTCGACACCGGGGAGCTGTTTTTT.